The rows below give T cell receptor beta chains drawn from one sample of a study of shared clonotypes between healthy human individuals. Assay: immunoSEQ multiplex PCR; the TCRdb copy retains only in-frame clones and omits some. The table has about 1 million clones, about 75% seen once. The sample was memory CD4+ T cells sorted from blood. The receptor source for this set is a man between 18 and 35 years old in good health. CDR3s include the opening cysteine and the closing phenylalanine or tryptophan. A D gene is named only where the DNA matches it firmly. Clone size, where shown, is once, few, many, or a class for clones that have expanded.

TRBJ2-7 NA TRBV4-1 TRBD1 CASSQEIDRGDEQYF
TRBJ2-3 NA TRBV5-1 TRBD2 CASSLTSGSESTDTQYF
TRBJ2-3 NA TRBV5-4 TRBD1 CASRPTTGGTDTQYF
TRBJ1-1 once TRBV15 TRBD1 CATSGRQGEEAFF
TRBJ1-2 NA TRBV5-1 TRBD1 CASGTGGSDNYGYTF
TRBJ2-3 NA TRBV5-8 NA CASSHVGRKGADTQYF
TRBJ1-1 once TRBV4-3 NA CASSQDGVSTEAFF
NA NA TRBV27 TRBD2 CASSLMGLAGGPKYEQYF
TRBJ2-1 NA TRBV2 NA CASSAGRTSYEQFF
TRBJ1-5 NA TRBV6-1 NA CASSGRQDYSNQPQHF
TRBJ2-5 NA TRBV5-1 NA CASSLGQGRKETQYF
TRBJ2-2 NA TRBV5-6 NA CASRSQFQGKDGELFF
TRBJ1-1 NA TRBV18 NA CASSPSDTRQAFF
TRBJ2-2 NA TRBV4-1 NA CASRRQKDGGNTGELFF
TRBJ2-7 many TRBV11-2 NA CASSFRPWTETYEQYF
TRBJ1-1 NA TRBV7-9 TRBD1 CASSLLGRGREAEAFF